Listed below are T cell receptor beta chains from one sample, sequenced in a study of early T cells in non-severe SARS-CoV-2 infection. TCRdb reanalysed the 5' RACE reads using MiXCR and keeps one entry per CDR3 protein. Of 75,000 to 80,000 distinct CDR3 sequences detected, 11% appear once; the ten largest clones hold about 11%. This specimen was whole blood, taken at baseline. These receptors were collected from an adult who was a healthcare worker with PCR-confirmed SARS-CoV-2 infection or an uninfected control (not recorded which). The CDR3 runs from the conserved cysteine through the conserved F or W. D genes are given only for firm matches. Size is omitted from some rows. Given values are once, few, many or a class for expanded clones.

v_call	clone_size	d_call	j_call	cdr3_aa	cdr3_nt
TRBV2	few	NA	TRBJ2-3	CASSEGGSTDTQYF	TGTGCCAGCAGTGAAGGGGGGAGCACAGATACGCAGTATTTT
TRBV6-1	NA	TRBD1	TRBJ1-3	CASADRERNTIYF	TGTGCCAGCGCGGACAGGGAGAGAAACACCATATATTTT
TRBV28	few	TRBD1	TRBJ2-7	CASQGAWEQYF	TGTGCCAGCCAGGGGGCATGGGAGCAGTACTTC
TRBV18	many	TRBD2	TRBJ2-1	CASSPLGTSSYNEQFF	TGTGCCAGCTCACCCTTAGGGACTAGCTCCTACAATGAGCAGTTCTTC
TRBV6-5	few	NA	TRBJ2-1	CASSYRTYSYNEQFF	TGTGCCAGCAGTTACAGGACATACTCCTACAATGAGCAGTTCTTC
TRBV27	few	NA	TRBJ1-2	CASSLGTRGSGYTF	TGTGCCAGCAGTTTGGGAACCAGGGGAAGTGGCTACACCTTC
TRBV4-2	many	TRBD1	TRBJ1-5	CASSQVATGSSNQPQHF	TGTGCCAGCAGCCAAGTCGCGACAGGGTCGAGCAATCAGCCCCAGCATTTT
TRBV7-2	NA	TRBD2	TRBJ2-1	CASSSYGRTSGGGEQFF	TGTGCCAGCAGCTCTTATGGCCGGACTAGCGGGGGGGGTGAGCAGTTCTTC
TRBV7-6	NA	NA	TRBJ2-3	CASSVDRSTDTQYF	TGTGCCAGCAGCGTAGACAGGAGCACAGATACGCAGTATTTT
TRBV7-9	NA	NA	TRBJ1-4	CASSPGFGVGEKLFF	TGTGCCAGCAGCCCCGGATTCGGGGTAGGTGAAAAACTGTTTTTT
TRBV29-1	many	NA	TRBJ2-2	CSVPGANTGELFF	TGCAGCGTCCCCGGGGCGAACACCGGGGAGCTGTTTTTT